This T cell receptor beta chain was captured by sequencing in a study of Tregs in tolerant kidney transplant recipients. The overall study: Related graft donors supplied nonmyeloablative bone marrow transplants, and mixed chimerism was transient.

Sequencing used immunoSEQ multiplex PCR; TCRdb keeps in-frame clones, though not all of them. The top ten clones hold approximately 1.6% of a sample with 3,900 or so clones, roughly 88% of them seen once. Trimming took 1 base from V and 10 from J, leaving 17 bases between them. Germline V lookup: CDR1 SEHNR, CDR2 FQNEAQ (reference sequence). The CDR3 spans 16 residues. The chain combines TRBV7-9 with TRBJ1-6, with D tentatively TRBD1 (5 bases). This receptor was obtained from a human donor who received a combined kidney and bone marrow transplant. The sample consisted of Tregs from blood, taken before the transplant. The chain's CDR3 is CASSLGGGGAASPLHF. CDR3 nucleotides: TGTGCCAGCAGCTTAGGGGGAGGAGGGGCCGCGTCACCCCTCCACTTT.